These T cell receptor beta chains were read from a single sample in a study of blood T cell repertoires in COVID-19. Using immunoSEQ multiplex PCR, the repertoire was profiled, and TCRdb retains in-frame clones only, with some absent. The top ten clones hold 2% to 2.5% of a sample with 150,000 to 200,000 clones, approximately 90% of them seen once. Sequences were obtained from peripheral blood. The receptors shown here come from a man aged 65 to 85 with active or convalescent COVID-19. Both conserved end residues are part of each CDR3. Fields, in order: D gene, J gene, clone size, V gene, CDR3 protein, CDR3 DNA. The D gene is left open where the match is weak. Some rows have no size entry. The others give once, few or many, or a class for an expanded clone.

>TRBD2|TRBJ2-7|NA|TRBV13
CASSKRLALSSYEQYF
TGTGCCAGCAGCAAAAGACTAGCACTGAGCTCCTACGAGCAGTACTTC
>NA|TRBJ2-2|NA|TRBV7-9
CASSLGPTGELFF
TGTGCCAGCAGCTTAGGGCCAACCGGGGAGCTGTTTTTT
>NA|TRBJ1-6|NA|TRBV28
CASSPLTGSPLHF
TGTGCCAGCAGTCCGTTGACGGGTTCACCCCTCCACTTT
>TRBD1|TRBJ2-1|NA|TRBV28
CASSPHLTGTVFF
TGTGCCAGCAGTCCACACTTGACAGGGACCGTGTTCTTC
>TRBD2|TRBJ2-5|NA|TRBV7-9
CASRGLAGVPQETQYF
TGTGCCAGCAGGGGACTAGCGGGGGTCCCACAAGAGACCCAGTACTTC
>NA|TRBJ1-2|once|TRBV19
CASSISGGYAGYTF
TGTGCCAGTAGTATTTCAGGAGGTTACGCTGGCTACACCTTC
>TRBD1|TRBJ2-2|once|TRBV28
CASRVRLGTAGELFF
TGTGCCAGCAGAGTTCGGCTCGGGACAGCGGGGGAGCTGTTTTTT
>TRBD1|TRBJ2-6|NA|TRBV6-2/TRBV6-3
CASSGRDRVTGANVLTF
TGTGCCAGCAGTGGCCGGGACAGGGTGACCGGGGCCAACGTCCTGACTTTC
>NA|TRBJ1-4|NA|TRBV2
CASSSRGGAEKLFF
TGTGCCAGCAGTTCCCGAGGGGGGGCCGAAAAACTGTTTTTT
>NA|TRBJ1-6|few|TRBV28
CASSFSRWGGGPYNSPLHF
TGTGCCAGCAGTTTCTCCCGATGGGGGGGCGGCCCCTATAATTCACCCCTCCACTTT
>NA|TRBJ2-1|NA|TRBV2
CASSLFTSSQVF
TGTGCCAGCAGTTTATTTACTAGCTCGCAAGTCTTC
>NA|TRBJ2-7|NA|TRBV6-5
CASSYQGTSYEQYF
TGTGCCAGCAGTTATCAGGGCACGTCCTACGAGCAGTACTTC
>TRBD1|TRBJ1-2|NA|TRBV28
CASSSPGQGGGYTF
TGTGCCAGCAGCTCCCCGGGACAGGGTGGGGGCTACACCTTC
>TRBD1|TRBJ1-2|NA|TRBV19
CASSTGTGGNYGYTF
TGTGCCAGTAGTACCGGGACAGGCGGGAACTATGGCTACACCTTC
>TRBD1|TRBJ2-5|few|TRBV5-4
CASSPIGQGLQETQYF
TGTGCCAGCAGCCCCATAGGACAGGGATTGCAAGAGACCCAGTACTTC
>NA|TRBJ1-1|NA|TRBV19
CASSSQGRGTEAFF
TGTGCCAGTAGTAGTCAGGGAAGGGGAACTGAAGCTTTCTTT
>TRBD1|TRBJ1-4|NA|TRBV11-2
CASSRTGGGGEKLFF
TGTGCCAGCAGCAGGACAGGGGGCGGAGGAGAAAAACTGTTTTTT
>TRBD1|TRBJ2-3|NA|TRBV19
CASSTWTGVGDTQYF
TGTGCCAGTAGTACCTGGACAGGGGTTGGAGATACGCAGTATTTT
>TRBD2|TRBJ2-1|NA|TRBV18
CASSRPPGTSSYNEQFF
TGTGCCAGCTCACGACCACCCGGGACTAGCTCCTACAATGAGCAGTTCTTC
>TRBD2|TRBJ2-5|NA|TRBV30
CAWPRTSGRATRETQYF
TGTGCCTGGCCCCGGACTAGCGGGAGGGCCACCCGAGAGACCCAGTACTTC
>NA|TRBJ2-6|NA|TRBV24-1
CATSVTGANVLTF
TGTGCCACCTCCGTAACTGGGGCCAACGTCCTGACTTTC
>TRBD2|TRBJ2-7|once|TRBV7-8
CASSPRLAGEQPYEQYF
TGTGCCAGCAGCCCCAGACTAGCGGGAGAGCAACCCTACGAGCAGTACTTC
>TRBD2|TRBJ2-1|NA|TRBV7-9
CASRGTSGRAYEQFF
TGTGCCAGCAGAGGGACTAGCGGGAGGGCATATGAGCAGTTCTTC